This TCR beta chain derives from a study of CD8+ T cells in alopecia areata (dated by TCRdb to the late 2010s). Regarding the study in general: Skin from C3H/HeJ donors with spontaneous alopecia (roughly 6-13 months old) was grafted onto female C3H/HeJ recipients that were about 6-10 weeks old. The study used high-throughput TCRbeta sequencing to examine T cell clonal expansion in alopecia areata, in both the C3H/HeJ mouse model and human patients. On the human side, TCRbeta sequencing was run on scalp tissue and on sorted CD4+ and CD8+ peripheral blood T cells from healthy controls and from alopecia areata patients with either patchy or totalis/universalis disease. Clonality in the scalp was compared among normal scalp (n=4), patchy alopecia areata scalp (n=8), and alopecia totalis/universalis scalp (n=8). The RNA source kit depended on sample type: the PAXgene miRNA kit for fixed scalp, the miRNeasy kit for PBMCs, and the RNeasy kit for mouse skin. Amplification of TCRbeta CDR3 regions was done by immunoSEQ multiplex PCR using 35 Vbeta forward primers and 13 Jbeta reverse primers. The research as a whole found: Compared with normal scalp, lesional scalp, particularly in alopecia totalis/universalis, had higher clonality and more expanded CD8+ clones, which suggests antigenic drive. Shared TCR sequences between patients were less evident than in mice, which may be partly attributable to HLA diversity in the patient population. Unlike mouse skin, which is dominated by gammadelta T cells, normal human skin has resident alphabeta T cells that are also sequenced, and this complicates analysis of the scalp TCR repertoire.

Cells from mouse cutaneous lymph nodes were pooled, stained for CD4, CD8alpha, NKG2D, NKG2ACE and other markers, and then sorted on a BD Influx. This clone showed up many times. Its antigen is currently not known. Gene names and germline sequences here are the mouse ones. Library preparation employed the immunoSEQ multiplex PCR assay. RNA was extracted from all samples and reverse transcribed into cDNA, which served as template for TCR sequencing. First-strand cDNA was synthesized with SuperScript III using a 2:1 mix of oligo-dT and random hexamers. A synthetic immune receptor repertoire was used to gauge amplification bias, and whatever bias remained was removed computationally. Sequencing of the libraries was done on Illumina HiSeq with 60 bp reads that cover the CDR3, reading from J toward V. The authors' analysis ran thus. After raw reads were preprocessed to remove errors, the CDR3 was defined following IMGT conventions as running from the conserved cysteine to phenylalanine. To get clonality, Shannon entropy was normalized by log2 of the number of productive unique TCRs and the result was subtracted from 1. Scalp TCRbeta sequences were cross-referenced with sorted blood CD4 and CD8 repertoires so that the CD4 or CD8 identity of scalp clones could be inferred. TCRdb took this table from immuneACCESS and kept in-frame rearrangements with V and J called. Such tables lack part of the clones; where checked against another copy, unresolved V genes explain under half of the gap, and the rest is unexplained. V, J and clone size are those of that table, while D and trimming were read from the DNA. This sample includes under 2,500 clones, and none of them was observed just once. Approximately 42% of the sample belongs to the ten largest clones.

The sample comprised CD8+ T cells sorted from a lymph node. The clonotype originates from a C3H/HeJ mouse with alopecia areata. Mice belonging to this strain carry MHC haplotype H2-k.

The CDR3 DNA, read in part, is TGTGCCAGCTCTCCCGACAGGGCAAACTCC. Its amino acids are CASSPDRANS. The CDR3 as a whole reads CASSPDRANSDYTF. The rearrangement combines TRBV12-1 with TRBJ1-2, and 7 junction bases match TRBD1. The sequenced fragment ends 4 residues before the CDR3 boundary, so the rest is inferred from the germline J gene. The germline V end is reduced by 2 bases and the J end by 0 bases; junction bases left unmatched: 2. Its CDR3 holds 14 amino acids, cysteine through phenylalanine. Shown are 30 bases from within the CDR3, in frame from base 1. CDR1 and CDR2 (SGHSN, HYEKVE) derive from the germline V gene. The CDR3 plus the reference TRBV12-1 and TRBJ1-2 genes for the other parts give the full variable domain: DSGVVQSPRHIIKEKGGRSVLTCIPISGHSNVVWYQQTLGKELKFLIQHYEKVERDKGFLPSRFSVQQFDDYHSEMNMSALELEDSAMYFCASSPDRANSDYTFGSGTRLLVI.